The present T cell receptor (beta chain) was sequenced within a study of radiotherapy plus CTLA-4 blockade in lung cancer. Whole-study context: There were objective responses in 18% of patients, and roughly 33% had disease control.

General study findings and limits: Clones derived from tumor TCRs expanded in blood after radiotherapy plus ipilimumab. Early clone dynamics of blood T cells, plus interferon-beta, reportedly predicted response best.

Comment on this clone: Its antigen is still unknown.

Assay used: immunoSEQ multiplex PCR; TCRdb lists only in-frame clones, some missing. The table records about 97,000 clones, under 85% of them present only once. This CDR3 comprises 15 residues. Germline V CDR1 and CDR2: MNHEY, SVGAGI. V was shortened by 5 bases and J by 6 bases, with 18 bases between the two germline ends. Those patients who had chemo-refractory metastatic non-small-cell lung cancer were given focal radiation along with CTLA-4 blockade through ipilimumab. The starting material was peripheral blood, obtained from a patient treated with radiotherapy plus ipilimumab. This sequence was found in a human donor with non-small cell lung cancer who had a partial response to radiotherapy plus ipilimumab. Some clones in this sample may be carry-over from other donors' samples. The chain is built from TRBV6-5 and TRBJ2-3, with a tentative D call TRBD2 (6 bases). DNA for the CDR3: TGTGCCAGCAGTCGTTCGGGAGCGGGTGGGGATACGCAGTATTTT. Its protein is CASSRSGAGGDTQYF.